This T cell receptor beta chain comes out of a study of breast tumors, draining lymph nodes, adjacent tissues. Study conclusions and caveats: Luminal-like breast cancer showed significantly higher tumor–nontumor repertoire similarity than basal-like.

There are many counts of this clonotype. Its target is unknown. Trimming cost V 6 bases and J 4 bases; bases outside gene matches: 8. This CDR3 comprises 15 residues. Germline V lookup: CDR1 LNHDA, CDR2 SQIVND (reference sequence). Breast cancer patients provided tissue from their axillary draining lymph nodes. Each CDR3 protein gets one entry after TCRdb re-called the multiplex PCR reads with MiXCR. This sample has 200,000 to 250,000 distinct CDR3 sequences, with nearly 35% found just once. This TCR derives from a female donor with breast cancer. Some clones in this sample may be carry-over from other donors' samples. The source material was axillary lymph node tissue. This chain joins TRBV19 and TRBJ1-4, with 7 bases aligning to TRBD1. The CDR3 reads CASSPGQIINEKLFF. CDR3 DNA: TGTGCCAGTAGCCCGGGACAGATTATTAATGAAAAACTGTTTTTT.